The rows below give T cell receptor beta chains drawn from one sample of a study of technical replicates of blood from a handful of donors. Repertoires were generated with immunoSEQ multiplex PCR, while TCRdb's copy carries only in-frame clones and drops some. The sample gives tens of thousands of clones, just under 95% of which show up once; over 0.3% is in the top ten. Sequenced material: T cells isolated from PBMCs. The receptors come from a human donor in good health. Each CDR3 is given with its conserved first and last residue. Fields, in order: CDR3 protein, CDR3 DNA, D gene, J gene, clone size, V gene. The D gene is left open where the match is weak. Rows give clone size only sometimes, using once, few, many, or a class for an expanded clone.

CASSIGSGQDSYEQYF,TGTGCCAGTAGTATAGGATCGGGACAGGACTCCTACGAGCAGTACTTC,TRBD1,TRBJ2-7,.,TRBV19
CASSLSGQGGYEQYF,TGTGCCAGCAGCTTAAGTGGGCAGGGGGGCTACGAGCAGTACTTC,.,TRBJ2-7,.,TRBV13
CASSSLGPPNNYGYTF,TGTGCCAGCAGTAGCTTGGGCCCTCCAAATAACTATGGCTACACCTTC,.,TRBJ1-2,.,TRBV28
CASSPPGQFFYEQYF,TGTGCCAGCAGCCCCCCGGGACAGTTCTTCTACGAGCAGTACTTC,TRBD1,TRBJ2-7,.,TRBV7-9
CATSRAGTATNEKLFF,TGTGCCACCAGCAGGGCAGGGACAGCAACTAATGAAAAACTGTTTTTT,TRBD1,TRBJ1-4,once,TRBV15
CASSQDSLASEQYF,TGCGCCAGCAGCCAAGATTCCCTAGCGAGTGAGCAGTACTTC,.,TRBJ2-7,.,TRBV4-3
CSASGGYEQYF,TGCAGTGCTAGTGGCGGGTACGAGCAGTACTTC,.,TRBJ2-7,.,TRBV20-1
CASSLATPTSFQYF,TGTGCCAGCAGCTTAGCTACCCCGACTAGTTTCCAGTATTTT,.,TRBJ2-3,.,TRBV11-2
CASSLRGVSGANVLTF,TGTGCCAGCAGCTTAAGGGGGGTTTCTGGGGCCAACGTCCTGACTTTC,.,TRBJ2-6,.,TRBV7-3
CASKGESSYEQYF,TGTGCCTCAAAAGGAGAGTCCTCCTACGAGCAGTACTTC,.,TRBJ2-7,.,TRBV19
CASSQGARYEKLFF,TGTGCCAGCAGTCAGGGGGCGCGGTATGAAAAACTGTTTTTT,TRBD1,TRBJ1-4,.,TRBV6-6
CASSARGVLNTEAFF,TGTGCCAGCAGCGCCCGGGGTGTTCTGAACACTGAAGCTTTCTTT,.,TRBJ1-1,.,TRBV13
CASGFGSGTEAFF,TGTGCTAGTGGTTTCGGGTCGGGCACTGAAGCTTTCTTT,.,TRBJ1-1,.,TRBV12-5
CASSRTSGSNEQFF,TGTGCCAGCAGCAGGACTAGCGGGAGCAATGAGCAGTTCTTC,TRBD2,TRBJ2-1,.,TRBV11-2
CASSLGQGTGNTIYF,TGTGCTAGCAGCTTGGGACAGGGTACTGGAAACACCATATATTTT,TRBD1,TRBJ1-3,.,TRBV7-7
CSVAPREVATEAFF,TGCAGCGTTGCCCCGAGAGAGGTCGCCACTGAAGCTTTCTTT,.,TRBJ1-1,.,TRBV29-1
CASSLLGLPTDTQYF,TGCGCCAGCAGCTTGTTAGGACTTCCCACAGATACGCAGTATTTT,.,TRBJ2-3,.,TRBV5-1
CASSSTGDYEQYF,TGTGCCAGTAGTAGCACAGGGGACTACGAGCAGTACTTC,TRBD1,TRBJ2-7,.,TRBV19
CSVVEGVLFEQYF,TGCAGCGTTGTTGAAGGGGTCTTGTTCGAGCAGTACTTC,.,TRBJ2-7,.,TRBV29-1
CASSQVGTSVPYEQYF,TGCGCCAGCAGCCAGGTGGGGACTAGCGTACCCTACGAGCAGTACTTC,TRBD2,TRBJ2-7,.,TRBV4-1
CASSGGRGQPQHF,TGTGCCAGTAGTGGCGGGAGGGGGCAGCCCCAGCATTTT,.,TRBJ1-5,.,TRBV19
CASSPTGRRRNTIYF,TGTGCCAGCAGCCCGACCGGGCGGAGGAGGAACACCATATATTTT,.,TRBJ1-3,.,TRBV28
CASSNQGGGTEAFF,TGTGCCAGTAGTAATCAGGGAGGAGGCACTGAAGCTTTCTTT,.,TRBJ1-1,.,TRBV19
CASSLVLEDNEQFF,TGCGCCAGCAGCCTCGTTCTAGAAGACAATGAGCAGTTCTTC,.,TRBJ2-1,.,TRBV5-1
CASSAATGFTEQYF,TGTGCCAGCAGTGCCGCGACAGGGTTTACCGAGCAGTACTTC,TRBD1,TRBJ2-7,.,TRBV2
CASSLGGGGQETQYF,TGTGCCAGCAGCTTAGGCGGCGGGGGACAAGAGACCCAGTACTTC,TRBD2,TRBJ2-5,once,TRBV7-7
CANSLTGASGSYNEQFF,TGTGCCAACAGCTTGACTGGGGCTAGCGGCTCCTACAATGAGCAGTTCTTC,TRBD2,TRBJ2-1,.,TRBV5-6
CASSSTSDYKPYEQYF,TGTGCCAGCAGTAGCACTAGCGACTATAAACCCTACGAGCAGTACTTC,TRBD2,TRBJ2-7,.,TRBV28
CASSGSSGLYNEQFF,TGCGCCAGCAGCGGGTCTAGCGGGCTGTACAATGAGCAGTTCTTC,TRBD2,TRBJ2-1,.,TRBV5-1
CASSLIRGHEQYF,TGTGCCAGCAGTCTCATCAGGGGCCACGAGCAGTACTTC,.,TRBJ2-7,.,TRBV6-5
CATFDRGSNEQFF,TGCGCCACCTTTGACAGGGGGTCAAATGAGCAGTTCTTC,TRBD1,TRBJ2-1,.,TRBV5-1